This TCR beta chain came from a study of shared clonotypes between healthy human individuals. For the study at large: Per donor, CD8 memory used one plate, CD8 naive used two, CD4 memory used three and CD4 naive used three.

Looked up from germline, CDR1 is ENHRY and CDR2 is SYGVKD. CDR3 length: 16 residues. J was trimmed by 7 bases and V by 11 bases; bases with no gene match: 12. Measured with immunoSEQ multiplex PCR; TCRdb has only the in-frame clones, and not every one. This table has millions of clones, approximately 94% appearing once. The source material was naive CD4+ T cells sorted from blood. The subset here: CD45RA+ positively selected. This TCR came from a man younger than 30 in good health. This chain connects TRBV10-3 to TRBJ2-1; 15 bases align to TRBD2. CDR3 region: CAGRVPGLAGGNEQFF. The DNA for the CDR3 is TGTGCCGGCAGAGTTCCGGGACTAGCGGGGGGTAATGAGCAGTTCTTC.